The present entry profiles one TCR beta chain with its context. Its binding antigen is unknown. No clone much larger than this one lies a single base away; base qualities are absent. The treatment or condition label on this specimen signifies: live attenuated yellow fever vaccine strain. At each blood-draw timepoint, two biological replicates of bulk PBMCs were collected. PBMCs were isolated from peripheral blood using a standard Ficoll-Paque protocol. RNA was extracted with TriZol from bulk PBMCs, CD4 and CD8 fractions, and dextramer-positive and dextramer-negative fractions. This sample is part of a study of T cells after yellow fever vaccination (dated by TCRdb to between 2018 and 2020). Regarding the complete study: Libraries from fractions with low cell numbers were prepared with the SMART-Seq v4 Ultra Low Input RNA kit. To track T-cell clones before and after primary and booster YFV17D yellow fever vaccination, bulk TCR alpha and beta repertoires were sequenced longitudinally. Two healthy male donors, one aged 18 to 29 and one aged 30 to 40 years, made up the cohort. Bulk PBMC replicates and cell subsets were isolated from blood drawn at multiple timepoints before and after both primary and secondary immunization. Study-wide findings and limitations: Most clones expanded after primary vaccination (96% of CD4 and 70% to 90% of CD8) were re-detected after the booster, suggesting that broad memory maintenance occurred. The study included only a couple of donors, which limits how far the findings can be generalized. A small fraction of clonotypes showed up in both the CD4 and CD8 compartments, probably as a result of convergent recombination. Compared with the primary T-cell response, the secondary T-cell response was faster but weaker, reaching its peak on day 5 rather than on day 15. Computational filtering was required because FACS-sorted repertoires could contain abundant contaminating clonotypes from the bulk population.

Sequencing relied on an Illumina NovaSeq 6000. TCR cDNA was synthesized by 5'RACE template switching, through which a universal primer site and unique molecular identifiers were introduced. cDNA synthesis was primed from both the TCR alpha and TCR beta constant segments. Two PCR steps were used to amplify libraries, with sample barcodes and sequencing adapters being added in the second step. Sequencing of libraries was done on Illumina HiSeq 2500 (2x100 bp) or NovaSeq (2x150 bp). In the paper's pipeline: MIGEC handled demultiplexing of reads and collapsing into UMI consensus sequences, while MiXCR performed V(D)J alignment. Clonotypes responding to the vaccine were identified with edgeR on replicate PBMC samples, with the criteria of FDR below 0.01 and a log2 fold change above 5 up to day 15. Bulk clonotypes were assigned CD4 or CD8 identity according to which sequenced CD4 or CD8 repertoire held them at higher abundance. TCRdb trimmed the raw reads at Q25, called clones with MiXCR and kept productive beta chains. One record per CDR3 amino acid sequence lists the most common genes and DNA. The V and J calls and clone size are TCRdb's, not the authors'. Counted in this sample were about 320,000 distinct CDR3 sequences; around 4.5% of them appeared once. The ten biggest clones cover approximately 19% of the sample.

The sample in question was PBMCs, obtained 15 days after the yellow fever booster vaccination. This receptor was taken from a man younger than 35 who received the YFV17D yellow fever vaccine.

The CDR3 in this case is CASSPGTGVIHQETQYF. Here is the DNA: TGTGCCAGCTCACCGGGGACAGGGGTCATACATCAAGAGACCCAGTACTTC. The chain was built from TRBV18 and TRBJ2-5, with TRBD1 matching 10 junction bases. Trimming accounts for 3 bases at V and 2 bases at J, while the number of junction bases matched to no gene is 9. From the cysteine through the phenylalanine, the CDR3 covers 17 amino acids. Just the 51-base CDR3 DNA is kept, in frame starting at base 1. CDR1 KGHSH and CDR2 LQKENI are derived from the germline V gene.